This T cell receptor beta chain was sequenced for a study of blood T cell repertoires in COVID-19 (TCRdb year 2020). Regarding the study in general: Samples covering the acute and convalescent phases of COVID-19 were provided by collaborators in the United States, Italy and Spain. Where available, HLA class I and class II types were taken from metadata supplied by the sample provider and were not determined by assay-based typing. A freely available public database, intended as a resource for researchers studying the immune response to SARS-CoV-2, is where the repertoires were released. A de-identified subject ID, COVID-19 status, age in years and sex were almost always included in the sample metadata. Samples were obtained from the ongoing ImmuneRACE study (first 160 participants) and from over 1,000 subjects provided by 6 global collaborators. Subjects who had been exposed to COVID-19, were actively infected with it, or had recovered from it provided the deeply sampled blood TCRbeta repertoires that made up the dataset. The material from the prospective study consisted of cDNA or gDNA derived from T cells, B-cell-depleted T cells, or PBMCs. Results and caveats for the whole study, not just this receptor: Clinical and demographic metadata were provided uncurated, with the amount varying by source and participant.

On this clone itself: This clone's antigen is unknown. One base away there is no much larger clone; base qualities are not given.

Whole blood was collected in K2EDTA tubes by collaborating institutions according to the institutions' own protocols. For TCRbeta analysis, collaborators shipped samples in one of three forms: frozen whole blood, isolated PBMCs, or DNA extracted from either of those sample types. TCRbeta CDR3 regions were amplified from genomic DNA using the immunoSEQ Assay, a bias-controlled multiplex PCR. Processing in the source paper ran as follows. The number of nucleated cells in each sample was estimated from the amplification of reference gene primers within the assay. To quantify the absolute abundance of each unique TCRbeta CDR3 rearrangement, sequence reads were collapsed and filtered. For each sample, productive Simpson clonality was calculated by taking the square root of Simpson's diversity index across productive rearrangements. TCRdb took over this immuneACCESS table, retaining in-frame rearrangements with V and J assigned. Such tables are incomplete; in checked studies, under half of the missing clones stem from an unresolved V gene, and the remainder is unexplained. Clone size and the V and J calls come from that table; the DNA yielded D and trimming. The table for this sample lists 45,000 to 60,000 clones; about four fifths of them were counted only once. The ten top clones hold about 2% of the sample.

The TCR sequence derives from a woman aged 55-70 years with acute or convalescent COVID-19. Input material: peripheral blood.

Here is the DNA: TGTGCCAGCAGCTTCGGCTACTACTCCTACGAGCAGTACTTC. Protein translation: CASSFGYYSYEQYF. The rearrangement combines TRBV5-6 with TRBJ2-7, with no confidently assigned D gene. The germline V gene provides CDR1 SGHDT and CDR2 YYEEEE. The CDR3 spans 14 residues, from the cysteine through the phenylalanine. Just the 42-base CDR3 DNA is kept, in frame starting at base 1. V is clipped by 2 bases and J by 0 bases, and the sequence between their germline boundaries is 9 bases long.